The present T cell receptor beta chain was sequenced within a study of T cells after yellow fever vaccination. About the study: Each low-cell-number fraction was prepared by means of SMART-Seq v4 Ultra Low Input.

TCRdb passed the 5' RACE reads through MiXCR, listing each CDR3 protein once. The sample contains 300,000 or so distinct CDR3 sequences, roughly 6.8% of which appear only once. This CDR3 has 15 residues. V lost 7 bases and J 6 bases, leaving 16 bases between the germline ends. This clonotype appeared a few times. Its antigen remains unknown. Whole-study findings and limits: A secondary response was less intense yet reached its peak sooner, at day 5 versus 15. Most primary-vaccination clones reappeared after the booster (approximately 97% CD4, about 88% CD8).

The source was PBMCs, collected 35 to 50 days after the first yellow fever vaccination. The receptor comes from a man aged 18-30 years who received the YFV17D yellow fever vaccine. J is TRBJ1-6 and V is TRBV12-3 or TRBV12-4; perhaps TRBD1 as D (5 bases). CDR3 sequence: CASTPNAGINSPLHF. The CDR3 DNA reads as TGTGCCAGCACCCCCAACGCAGGGATTAATTCACCCCTCCACTTT.